A single sample is the source of the 30 T cell receptor beta chains below, sequenced in a study of tumor and adjacent non-tumor tissue in lung cancer. No cell sorting was done before RNA was extracted from the tissue. This non-tumor lung sample came from over 3 cm beyond the tumor edge. Three rounds of nested PCR, following a modified ARM-PCR protocol, produced the TCRbeta library. TCRdb processed the multiplex PCR reads anew with MiXCR; each CDR3 protein has one entry. This table has 85,000 to 130,000 distinct CDR3 sequences, 65% appearing once. Source material: distant non-tumor lung tissue. Receptor source: a man aged 25 to 40 with non-small cell lung cancer.

In the case of this clonotype: Compared with germline, one end of the junction differs, possibly owing to a read error. J is TRBJ2-7 and V is TRBV12-3 or TRBV12-4; tentative D call: TRBD1 (8 bases). This CDR3 is built from 14 residues. As DNA, the CDR3 is TGTGCCGGCAGCCTGACAGGGGAGGGGAACAAGCAGTACTTC. It encodes CAGSLTGEGNKQYF.

In regard to this clonotype: Lacking the conserved final phenylalanine or tryptophan, this CDR3 likely reflects a read error. The chain recombines TRBV5-4 with TRBJ2-3, with D unresolved. The germline V gene has CDR1 SGHNT and CDR2 YYREEE (reference sequence). Trimming removed 4 bases from V and 5 bases from J, with 14 bases in between. The CDR3 is made up of 14 amino acids. CDR3 protein: CASSLAVTGDTQYL. The CDR3 DNA is TGTGCCAGCAGCCTCGCTGTAACGGGAGATACGCAGTATCTT.

Note on this clonotype: A read error may explain this, as a much larger clone is one base away. The chain couples TRBV6-2 or TRBV6-3 to TRBJ2-2, with 7 bases aligning to TRBD2. Germline V CDR1 and CDR2: MNHEY, SVGEGT. The CDR3 runs 14 residues. J gave up 7 bases and V 6 bases, and 8 bases lay outside the gene matches. The CDR3 is CASRGDYIIGELFF. As DNA, the CDR3 is TGTGCCAGCAGGGGGGACTACATCATCGGGGAGCTGTTTTTT.

About this clonotype itself: This may arise from a read error, as a much more abundant clone is one base away. This sequence joins TRBV24-1 and TRBJ2-7; D remains unclear. CDR1 and CDR2 from the germline V gene are KGHDR and SFDVKD. This CDR3 is 11 amino acids long. The CDR3 nucleotides read TGTACCACCAGTGATTTGTACGAGCAGTACTTC. Its translation is CTTSDLYEQYF.

This clonotype was detected only a few times. The chain links TRBV5-1 to TRBJ2-2; D is perhaps TRBD2 (5 bases). The CDR3 runs 15 residues. From germline, CDR1 is SGHRS and CDR2 YFSETQ. Trimming stripped 0 bases from V and 1 base from J, with 7 bases between. Written as DNA, the CDR3 is TGCGCCAGCAGCTTGGGGAGCGGGAACACCGGGGAGCTGTTTTTT. Its translation: CASSLGSGNTGELFF.

This clonotype was detected only a few times. A much more abundant neighbour one base away suggests this may be a read error. The J gene is TRBJ2-5, the V gene TRBV12-3 or TRBV12-4; the match to TRBD2 covers 10 bases. The length of the CDR3 is 17 residues. V gave up 7 bases and J gave up 5 bases; unmatched junction bases: 16. The CDR3 sequence is CASNLRRAGGPGETQYF. For the CDR3, the DNA is TGTGCCAGCAATCTAAGGAGAGCGGGAGGGCCAGGGGAGACCCAGTACTTC.

In regard to this clonotype: At one boundary the junction diverges from the germline segment, which might be a read error. The gene calls are TRBV24-1 and TRBJ2-7; TRBD2 agrees at 7 bases. Germline V gene data show CDR1 as KGHDR and CDR2 as SFDVKD. The CDR3 covers 17 residues. CDR3 bases: TGTGACACCAGGGAGCTAGCTGGGAGGGAAGCTTTCCACGAGCAGTACTTC. This encodes CDTRELAGREAFHEQYF.

Only one count was recorded for this clonotype. An end of the junction differs from the germline gene, which may be a read error. The chain recombines TRBV6-6 with TRBJ2-1; 12 bases align to TRBD2. Germline assignment: CDR1 MNHNY and CDR2 SVGAGI (reference sequence). This CDR3 region has 15 residues. CDR3 coding DNA: TGTGCCAACAGTGGTAGACTAGCGGGGGCCAATGAGCAGTTCTTC. Protein: CANSGRLAGANEQFF.

This clonotype was counted at least ten times. V is TRBV4-1 and J is TRBJ1-1; D may be TRBD1 (5 bases). The length of the CDR3 is 16 residues. Trimming left V 0 bases short and J 6 bases short, with 17 bases between. Per the germline V gene, CDR1 is MGHRA and CDR2 is YSYEKL. In DNA form, the CDR3 reads TGCGCCAGCAGCCAAGATCTGGCCAGGGTGTCGGCTGAAGCTTTCTTT. The encoded protein is CASSQDLARVSAEAFF.

The rearrangement links TRBV10-3 to TRBJ1-1; no clear D gene. The CDR3 consists of 13 residues. Germline assignment: CDR1 ENHRY and CDR2 SYGVKD. Trimming removed 6 bases at V and 0 bases at J, with 8 bases between. CDR3 amino acids: CAISRTVNTEAFF. As DNA, the CDR3 is TGTGCCATCAGCCGGACGGTGAACACTGAAGCTTTCTTT.

There are a few counts of this clonotype. The rearrangement uses TRBV20-1 and TRBJ1-2; the D is unclear. The CDR3 runs 15 residues. The V and J ends lost 6 bases and 2 bases respectively, with 19 bases between them. CDR1 and CDR2 (germline): DFQATT, SNEGSKA (reference sequence). Here the CDR3 reads CSATGSGLGNYGYTF. The DNA of the CDR3 is TGCAGTGCAACGGGGTCGGGTCTCGGAAACTATGGCTACACCTTC.

This clonotype has just a few counts. V is TRBV29-1 and J is TRBJ2-7; no definite D call. V was pared by 4 bases and J by 0 bases, with 10 bases between. This CDR3 comprises 13 residues. Germline-derived CDR1 and CDR2 are SQVTM and ANQGSEA. CDR3 DNA: TGCAGCGTTGTTACAGCCGACTCCTACGAGCAGTACTTC. This sequence encodes CSVVTADSYEQYF.

On this clonotype itself: The junction differs from germline at one of its ends, possibly a read error. V is TRBV11-2 and J is TRBJ1-1; D unclear. This CDR3 region has 14 residues. CDR1 is SGHAT and CDR2 is FQNNGV in the germline V gene. CDR3 nucleotide sequence: TGTGCCAGCAGCTTAGGATCCGGAGCCACTGAAGCTCTCTTT. Protein product: CASSLGSGATEALF.

The chain uses TRBV11-3 and TRBJ2-5, with 9 bases identical to TRBD1. Germline V gives CDR1 SGHNT, CDR2 YENEEA. J lost 4 bases, V lost 8 bases, and 8 bases had no gene match. The CDR3 is 14 amino acids. The CDR3 nucleotides are TGTGCCAGCTGTTCCTGGACAGGGGTAGAGACCCAGTACTTC. Translated: CASCSWTGVETQYF. The whole variable domain, filled in from reference TRBV11-3 and TRBJ2-5, reads EAGVVQSPRYKIIEKKQPVAFWCNPISGHNTLYWYLQNLGQGPELLIRYENEEAVDDSQLPKDRFSAERLKGVDSTLKIQPAELGDSAVYLCASCSWTGVETQYFGPGTRLLVL.

As regards this clonotype: A much more abundant neighbour one base away suggests this may be a read error. Because it lacks the conserved phenylalanine or tryptophan at the end, this CDR3 is likely a read error. The rearrangement links TRBV5-1 to TRBJ2-7, with D tentatively TRBD1 or TRBD2 (5 bases each). CDR1 and CDR2 from the germline V gene are SGHRS and YFSETQ. The CDR3 has 15 residues. V was shortened by 4 bases and J by 3 bases, with 17 bases between the two germline ends. CDR3 region: CASSVAGTRIYEQYL. DNA of the CDR3: TGCGCCAGCAGCGTAGCCGGGACGCGCATCTACGAGCAGTACTTA.

The table lists this clonotype with many counts. The V and J genes are TRBV5-4 and TRBJ2-7, with TRBD1 matching over 8 bases. CDR3 length: 13 residues. Germline assignment: CDR1 SGHNT and CDR2 YYREEE (reference sequence). Trimming cost V 4 bases and J 5 bases; bases outside gene matches: 5. In nucleotides, the CDR3 is TGTGCCAGCAGCCCCGGACAGGGCGACGAGCAGTACTTC. Translated, it gives CASSPGQGDEQYF.

Remarks on this clonotype: Germline is not matched at one junction end, which may reflect a read error. This chain connects TRBV29-1 to TRBJ2-7; D is ambiguous. There are 12 residues in the CDR3. Germline-derived CDR1 and CDR2 are SQVTM and ANQGSEA. The CDR3, as DNA: TGCAGCCCCCGGTTGAGCTCCTACGAGCAGTATTTC. It codes for CSPRLSSYEQYF.

Worth noting for this clonotype: A junction end diverges from the germline sequence, so it may reflect a read error. The chain uses TRBV5-1 and TRBJ2-7, with D maybe TRBD2 (6 bases). Germline assignment: CDR1 SGHRS and CDR2 YFSETQ. The length of the CDR3 is 14 residues. The CDR3 DNA follows: TGCGCCAGCAGCCCGGGAGATGCATCCTACAAGCAGTACTTC. Translating gives CASSPGDASYKQYF.

As to this clonotype: At one end the junction does not follow the germline gene, possibly because of a read error. The chain is built from TRBV6-2 or TRBV6-3 and TRBJ2-1, with D unclear. Germline V gene lookup returns CDR1 MNHEY and CDR2 SVGEGT. The length of the CDR3 is 14 residues. The CDR3 spells CASRGHQYYNEQLF. As DNA, the CDR3 is TGTGCCAGCAGAGGTCATCAATACTACAATGAGCAGCTCTTC.

This clonotype has more than one count but fewer than ten. At one end the junction does not follow the germline gene, possibly because of a read error. The V gene is TRBV20-1, the J gene TRBJ2-2, with D possibly matching TRBD2 (6 bases). CDR3 length equals 12 residues. Germline V lookup: CDR1 DFQATT, CDR2 SNEGSKA (reference sequence). DNA for the CDR3: TGCAGTGCTACCGGGGGTACCGGGAAGCTGTTTTTT. Amino acid sequence: CSATGGTGKLFF.

This clonotype was picked up many times. The J gene is TRBJ2-2, the V gene TRBV11-2; TRBD2 matches 10 bases. Per the germline V gene, CDR1 is SGHAT and CDR2 is FQNNGV. The CDR3 runs to 15 residues. Unmatched junction bases numbered 7, after V lost 5 bases and J lost 7 bases. The CDR3, as DNA: TGTGCCAGCAGCGCAAGCGGGGGGGCCATCGGGGAGCTGTTTTTT. Protein: CASSASGGAIGELFF.

About this clonotype itself: At one end the junction does not follow the germline gene, possibly because of a read error. This sequence joins TRBV16 and TRBJ2-1; possible D gene TRBD2, 6 bases. The CDR3 totals 17 residues. Germline lookup yields CDR1 KGHSY and CDR2 FQNENV. The CDR3: CASSLAELAGGDHEQFF. In nucleotides, the CDR3 is TGTGCCAGTAGCCTAGCAGAACTAGCTGGGGGAGACCATGAGCAGTTCTTC.

J is TRBJ2-3 and V is TRBV2; TRBD2 is a possible D gene (5 bases). V dropped 4 bases and J dropped 2 bases, with 7 bases sitting between them. CDR3 size: 13 residues. Per the germline V gene, CDR1 is SNHLY and CDR2 is FYNNEI. In nucleotides, the CDR3 is TGTGCCAGCAGTGGAGGGATCACAGATACGCAGTATTTT. Translated, it gives CASSGGITDTQYF.

For this clonotype: At one boundary the junction diverges from the germline segment, which might be a read error. This sequence joins TRBV20-1 and TRBJ2-7, with D possibly matching TRBD2 (5 bases). Germline CDR1 DFQATT, CDR2 SNEGSKA (reference sequence). This CDR3 is built from 15 residues. The CDR3 DNA is TGCAGTGCTAGAGGGCCTAGCCGTCGCTCCTACAAGCAGTACTTC. Translation: CSARGPSRRSYKQYF.

There are many counts of this clonotype. This chain uses TRBV6-2 or TRBV6-3 with TRBJ2-2; 11 positions match TRBD1. CDR1 MNHEY and CDR2 SVGEGT come from the germline V gene. Trimming took 5 bases from V and 5 from J; bases not matched to a gene: 7. The length of the CDR3 is 16 residues. The CDR3 is CASSGQGALRTGELFF. The CDR3, as DNA: TGTGCCAGCAGTGGACAGGGGGCTCTTAGGACCGGGGAGCTGTTTTTT.

Turning to this clonotype: A much larger clonotype is one base distant, so this may be a read error. The chain recombines TRBV10-3 with TRBJ2-7, with TRBD1 matching 9 bases. This CDR3 region has 14 residues. Germline V gene sequence: CDR1 ENHRY, CDR2 SYGVKD. The CDR3 nucleotides are TGTGCCATCAATCCGGGACAGGGAGGCTACGAGCAGCACTTC. Translated, it gives CAINPGQGGYEQHF.

By frequency in the sample, this clonotype is medium-sized. This chain joins TRBV11-3 and TRBJ2-7, with D unresolved. The V gene lost 2 bases and the J gene lost 4 bases, with 6 bases spanning the gap. Germline lookup yields CDR1 SGHNT and CDR2 YENEEA. The CDR3 totals 12 residues. This CDR3 is CASSLNLYEQYF. In DNA, the CDR3 is TGTGCCAGCAGCTTAAATTTGTACGAGCAGTACTTC.

Comment on this clonotype: This clone may be a read error of a much larger clone one base away. The CDR3 region is CSAGAGGLATDTQYF. In DNA form, the CDR3 reads TGCAGCGCCGGGGCCGGGGGACTAGCAACGGATACGCAGTATTTT. The chain recombines TRBV29-1 with TRBJ2-3; TRBD2 matches 9 bases. The CDR3 loop spans 15 amino acids. The germline V gene encodes CDR1 SQVTM and CDR2 ANQGSEA. V lost 7 bases, J lost 6 bases, and 14 bases stayed unmatched.

CDR3 bases: TGTGCCAGCAGTAACCAGCGTTCAGGCCAGCCCCAGCATTTT. Its protein is CASSNQRSGQPQHF. This chain connects TRBV6-1 to TRBJ1-5, with D unclear. V was clipped by 5 bases and J by 7 bases, with 15 bases between them. This CDR3 comprises 14 residues. CDR1 is MNHNS and CDR2 is SASEGT in the germline V gene.

This clonotype came up a few times. At one of its ends the junction is not consistent with the germline gene, which may arise from a read error. This chain joins TRBV11-2 and TRBJ2-5, with D maybe TRBD2 (6 bases). Germline CDR1 is SGHAT and CDR2 is FQNNGV. CDR3 size: 15 residues. The CDR3 protein is CASSSGGTLMETQYF. CDR3 DNA: TGTGCGAGCAGCTCGGGCGGGACCCTTATGGAGACCCAGTACTTC.